This is a list of T cell receptor beta chains from one sample in a study of shared clonotypes between healthy human individuals. Sequencing was performed with immunoSEQ multiplex PCR; in TCRdb, only in-frame clones are kept and a portion is missing. The top ten clones hold about 0.39% of a sample with around 2.5 million clones, 93% of them seen once. The sequenced sample consisted of naive CD4+ T cells from PBMCs. These receptors were taken from a man aged 18 to 30 in good health. Some clones in this sample may be carry-over from other donors' samples. Both conserved end residues are part of each CDR3. A D gene is named only where the DNA matches it firmly. A row's size may be missing; if present it is once, few, many or a size class.

j_gene	len	v_gene	abundance	d_gene	CDR3aa	CDR3nt
TRBJ1-3	14	TRBV6-5	.	.	CASRGRQFGNTIYF	TGTGCCAGCAGGGGTCGACAGTTTGGAAACACCATATATTTT
TRBJ2-1	14	TRBV11-2	.	TRBD1	CASSSTTGGNEQFF	TGTGCCAGCAGCTCCACGACAGGGGGCAATGAGCAGTTCTTC
TRBJ1-2	15	TRBV19	.	TRBD1	CASSRTGGLDYGYTF	TGTGCCAGTAGTAGGACAGGGGGCCTGGACTATGGCTACACCTTC
TRBJ1-1	13	TRBV28	.	.	CASRPRMNTEAFF	TGTGCCAGCAGGCCTCGCATGAACACTGAAGCTTTCTTT
TRBJ1-1	13	TRBV29-1	.	.	CSGGGKLNTEAFF	TGCAGCGGGGGGGGAAAGTTGAACACTGAAGCTTTCTTT
TRBJ1-2	15	TRBV28	.	.	CASSFTDSVSYGYTF	TGTGCCAGCAGTTTTACCGATTCTGTCAGCTATGGCTACACCTTC
TRBJ1-1	12	TRBV7-9	.	.	CASSFGDTEAFF	TGTGCCAGCAGCTTCGGGGACACTGAAGCTTTCTTT
TRBJ1-2	15	TRBV19	.	TRBD1	CASSPPGQGSSGYTF	TGTGCCAGTAGTCCCCCGGGACAGGGGTCTAGTGGCTACACCTTC
TRBJ2-1	12	TRBV28	.	.	CASSLGRGEQFF	TGTGCCAGCAGCCTAGGAAGGGGTGAGCAGTTCTTC
TRBJ1-5	16	TRBV30	.	TRBD1	CAWSVRGRSSNQPQHF	TGTGCCTGGAGTGTAAGGGGGCGGTCTAGCAATCAGCCCCAGCATTTT
TRBJ2-4	15	TRBV18	.	.	CASSPPGGAKNIQYF	TGTGCCAGCTCACCACCGGGGGGAGCCAAAAACATTCAGTACTTC
TRBJ2-3	15	TRBV5-1	.	.	CASSPEGGFTDTQYF	TGCGCCAGCAGCCCGGAGGGGGGGTTTACAGATACGCAGTATTTT
TRBJ1-1	16	TRBV5-1	once	.	CASSLGPAGANTEAFF	TGCGCCAGCAGCTTGGGTCCAGCAGGGGCGAACACTGAAGCTTTCTTT
TRBJ1-3	16	TRBV2	.	TRBD1	CASSALPGGSGNTIYF	TGTGCCAGCAGTGCGCTTCCAGGGGGTTCTGGAAACACCATATATTTT
TRBJ2-3	15	TRBV7-3	.	TRBD1	CASSSPGQGPDTQYF	TGTGCCAGCAGCTCCCCGGGACAGGGTCCAGATACGCAGTATTTT
TRBJ1-4	15	TRBV11-2	.	.	CASSWAHRVGEKLFF	TGTGCCAGCAGCTGGGCTCATAGGGTCGGTGAAAAACTGTTTTTT
TRBJ1-2	16	TRBV6-6	.	TRBD1	CASSFPPGQGALGYTF	TGTGCCAGCAGTTTCCCTCCGGGACAGGGGGCCTTAGGCTACACCTTC
TRBJ1-1	17	TRBV4-1	.	TRBD1	CASSRGGQGAYYTEAFF	TGCGCCAGCAGCCGAGGGGGACAGGGGGCATATTACACTGAAGCTTTCTTT
TRBJ2-1	18	TRBV27	.	.	CASSFPASVSAAYNEQFF	TGTGCCAGCAGTTTCCCTGCTTCAGTTTCGGCGGCCTACAATGAGCAGTTCTTC
TRBJ1-2	13	TRBV9	.	.	CASSTGARGGYTF	TGTGCCAGCAGTACGGGAGCCAGAGGGGGCTACACCTTC
TRBJ2-1	15	TRBV7-3	.	TRBD2	CASSLGSGTLNEQFF	TGTGCCAGCAGCTTGGGCAGCGGGACCTTAAATGAGCAGTTCTTC
TRBJ2-1	16	TRBV27	.	.	CASTPRGPSPPNEQFF	TGTGCCAGCACCCCTCGGGGGCCCTCCCCCCCCAATGAGCAGTTCTTC
TRBJ2-2	14	TRBV15	.	TRBD2	CATSNGLDTGELFF	TGTGCCACCAGCAACGGACTAGACACCGGGGAGCTGTTTTTT
TRBJ1-5	18	TRBV15	.	TRBD1	CATSRGQGDGRLGQPQHF	TGTGCCACCAGCAGAGGACAGGGGGACGGACGCTTGGGACAGCCCCAGCATTTT
TRBJ1-3	18	TRBV4-1	.	.	CASSQVGRGLSSGNTIYF	TGCGCCAGCAGCCAAGTGGGCAGGGGTTTAAGCTCTGGAAACACCATATATTTT
TRBJ2-3	14	TRBV6-4	.	.	CASSPSAGLNTQYF	TGTGCCAGCAGTCCCTCGGCCGGATTGAATACGCAGTATTTT
TRBJ1-2	14	TRBV6-5	.	TRBD1	CASRPQTGGYGYTF	TGTGCCAGCAGACCTCAGACAGGGGGGTATGGCTACACCTTC
TRBJ1-1	14	TRBV6-1	.	.	CASSEFGQGTEAFF	TGTGCCAGCAGTGAGTTTGGGCAGGGGACTGAAGCTTTCTTT
TRBJ1-2	17	TRBV7-2	.	TRBD1	CASSSPSGTANSYGYTF	TGTGCCAGCAGCTCGCCCTCCGGGACAGCAAATAGCTATGGCTACACCTTC
TRBJ1-2	14	TRBV28	.	.	CASSTGDHNYGYTF	TGTGCCAGCAGTACGGGGGACCATAACTATGGCTACACCTTC
TRBJ2-7	14	TRBV6-5	.	.	CASRAGQDLYEQYF	TGTGCCAGCAGAGCGGGACAGGACCTTTACGAGCAGTACTTC
TRBJ2-7	15	TRBV5-8	.	TRBD1	CASSFTGTGGYEQYF	TGTGCCAGCAGCTTTACCGGGACAGGGGGCTACGAGCAGTACTTC
TRBJ1-2	15	TRBV5-1	.	TRBD1	CASSPSPGTGYGYTF	TGCGCCAGCAGCCCCAGTCCCGGGACAGGGTATGGCTACACCTTC
TRBJ2-1	16	TRBV6-5	.	TRBD2	CASSYQTSGTHNEQFF	TGTGCCAGCAGTTACCAAACTAGCGGGACCCACAATGAGCAGTTCTTC
TRBJ2-4	17	TRBV5-1	once	.	CASSWTASSLAKNIQYF	TGCGCCAGCAGCTGGACAGCATCTTCCTTAGCCAAAAACATTCAGTACTTC
TRBJ2-1	18	TRBV28	.	TRBD2	CASSPHGWLAGEVNEQFF	TGTGCCAGCAGTCCTCACGGGTGGCTAGCGGGAGAAGTCAATGAGCAGTTCTTC
TRBJ2-2	16	TRBV5-1	few	TRBD1	CASSLAGQSNTGELFF	TGCGCCAGCAGCTTGGCGGGACAGTCAAACACCGGGGAGCTGTTTTTT
TRBJ2-3	15	TRBV4-2	.	.	CASSQGGGSTDTQYF	TGTGCCAGCAGCCAAGGGGGAGGTTCCACAGATACGCAGTATTTT
TRBJ1-2	13	TRBV19	.	.	CASSPRQVSGYTF	TGTGCCAGTAGTCCCCGACAGGTTTCCGGCTACACCTTC
TRBJ2-7	14	TRBV9	once	TRBD2	CASSPRLAEYEQYF	TGTGCCAGCAGCCCCAGACTAGCGGAGTACGAGCAGTACTTC
TRBJ2-2	15	TRBV5-1	.	TRBD1	CASSSGQGETGELFF	TGCGCCAGCAGCTCGGGACAGGGGGAAACCGGGGAGCTGTTTTTT
TRBJ1-2	12	TRBV28	once	.	CASRSGGYGYTF	TGTGCCAGCAGGTCCGGTGGCTATGGCTACACCTTC
TRBJ1-2	13	TRBV29-1	.	.	CSAVGGGDYGYTF	TGCAGCGCCGTCGGGGGAGGGGACTATGGCTACACCTTC
TRBJ1-1	14	TRBV19	.	TRBD1	CASSYLLGQTEAFF	TGTGCCAGTAGTTACCTCCTGGGACAGACTGAAGCTTTCTTT
TRBJ1-4	16	TRBV15	.	TRBD1	CATSPSRGATNEKLFF	TGTGCCACCAGCCCGAGCAGGGGGGCAACTAATGAAAAACTGTTTTTT
TRBJ2-3	17	TRBV29-1	.	.	CSVGIPATSKLPDTQYF	TGCAGCGTTGGAATCCCTGCAACTAGTAAGTTGCCAGATACGCAGTATTTT
TRBJ2-5	14	TRBV14	.	TRBD2	CASSLASGLGTQYF	TGTGCCAGCAGCCTGGCTAGCGGCTTGGGGACCCAGTACTTC
TRBJ1-2	11	TRBV7-9	.	.	CASSLTAGYTF	TGTGCCAGCAGCTTGACGGCAGGCTACACCTTC
TRBJ1-1	14	TRBV2	.	TRBD1	CASRPQGANTEAFF	TGTGCCAGCAGGCCTCAGGGGGCAAACACTGAAGCTTTCTTT
TRBJ2-1	18	TRBV28	.	.	CASSSLSDGPAGYNEQFF	TGTGCCAGCAGTTCGCTCTCGGACGGCCCCGCGGGGTACAATGAGCAGTTCTTC
TRBJ2-2	16	TRBV5-4	.	TRBD2	CASSRTSGGRYGELFF	TGTGCCAGCAGCAGGACTAGCGGGGGCCGATACGGGGAGCTGTTTTTT
TRBJ2-3	14	TRBV18	.	TRBD2	CASRTSTSTDTQYF	TGTGCCAGCCGGACTAGCACTAGCACAGATACGCAGTATTTT
TRBJ2-5	16	TRBV6-5	.	.	CASSSLGTWVRETQYF	TGTGCCAGCAGTTCTTTAGGGACTTGGGTACGGGAGACCCAGTACTTC
TRBJ1-4	17	TRBV7-8	.	.	CASSFRSRGPLNEKLFF	TGTGCCAGCAGCTTCCGATCCCGGGGACCGCTTAATGAAAAACTGTTTTTT
TRBJ1-2	13	TRBV19	once	TRBD1	CASRDRSNYGYTF	TGTGCCAGCCGGGACAGATCCAACTATGGCTACACCTTC
TRBJ2-7	15	TRBV28	.	TRBD2	CASTPGAGGTYEQYF	TGTGCCAGCACCCCCGGAGCGGGAGGGACCTACGAGCAGTACTTC
TRBJ1-4	13	TRBV14	few	TRBD1	CASSQDRTGRLFF	TGTGCCAGCAGCCAAGACAGGACAGGGCGGCTGTTTTTT
TRBJ2-2	13	TRBV7-9	.	.	CASSLQGTGELFF	TGTGCCAGCAGCTTACAGGGAACCGGGGAGCTGTTTTTT
TRBJ2-1	15	TRBV27	.	.	CASLRSGMLDNEQFF	TGTGCCAGCCTGAGGTCGGGGATGTTGGACAATGAGCAGTTCTTC
TRBJ2-3	13	TRBV14	.	.	CASSRLRSDTQYF	TGTGCCAGCAGCCGTTTAAGGTCAGATACGCAGTATTTT